This T cell receptor beta chain was sequenced in a study of early T cells in non-severe SARS-CoV-2 infection. This clonotype showed up many times. Its antigen remains unknown. The V and J ends lost 6 bases and 0 bases respectively, with 14 bases between them. Per germline, CDR1 SGHVS and CDR2 FNYEAQ. The CDR3 spans 15 residues. cDNA molecules, individually, were tagged with unique molecular identifiers. TCRdb processed the 5' RACE reads anew with MiXCR; each CDR3 protein has one entry. The sample includes roughly 51,000 distinct CDR3 sequences, under 7.5% seen only once; the top ten take about 2.8%. Study-wide findings and caveats: VDJdb matches were skewed toward anti-spike CD8 T cell responses.

The V and J genes are TRBV7-6 and TRBJ1-2, with unresolved D. The sample was whole blood, taken at baseline. The source is an adult who was a healthcare worker with PCR-confirmed SARS-CoV-2 infection or an uninfected control (not recorded which). CDR3 in DNA: TGTGCCAGCAGGCTTATGGCAGGACCTAACTATGGCTACACCTTC. Protein: CASRLMAGPNYGYTF.